This T cell receptor beta chain was identified during a study of shared clonotypes between healthy human individuals. Study-wide points: The researchers took only blood, and tissue repertoires probably look different.

Several immunoSEQ plates held equal portions of the genomic DNA taken from each subset. Data came from immunoSEQ multiplex PCR; TCRdb stores just in-frame clones and leaves some out. The sample lists about 1.1 million clones; 60% to 80% were seen once. The length of the CDR3 is 14 residues. Germline lookup yields CDR1 LNHDA and CDR2 SQIVND (reference sequence). Trimming took 7 bases from V and 0 from J, leaving 10 bases between them. Donors included only healthy HIV-negative adults lacking recent acute infections or vaccinations. As to this clone: Its antigen is still unknown.

Material: memory CD4+ T cells from PBMCs. Subset denoted: CD45RA-negative fraction. This rearrangement joins TRBV19 to TRBJ1-3, with D possibly matching TRBD1 (5 bases). The clonotype was recovered from a man aged 18-30 years in good health. Some clones in this sample may be carry-over from other donors' samples. For the CDR3, the DNA is TGTGCCAGTACAGACAGACGCTCTGGAAACACCATATATTTT. This gives the protein CASTDRRSGNTIYF.